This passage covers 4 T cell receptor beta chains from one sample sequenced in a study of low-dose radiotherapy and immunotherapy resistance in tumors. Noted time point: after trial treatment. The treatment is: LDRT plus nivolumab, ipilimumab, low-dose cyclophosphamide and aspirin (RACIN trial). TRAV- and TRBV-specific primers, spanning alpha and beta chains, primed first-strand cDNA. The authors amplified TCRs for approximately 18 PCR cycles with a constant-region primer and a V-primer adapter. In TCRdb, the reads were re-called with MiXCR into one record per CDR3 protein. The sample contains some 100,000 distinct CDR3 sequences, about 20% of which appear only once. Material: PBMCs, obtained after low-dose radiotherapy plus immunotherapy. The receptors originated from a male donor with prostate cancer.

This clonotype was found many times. DNA of the CDR3: TGTGCCAGCAGCCAAGACTCTCGCACCGGGGAGCTGTTTTTT. Its protein product is CASSQDSRTGELFF. The V call is TRBV3-1, the J call TRBJ2-2; D uncertain. Germline V gene sequence: CDR1 LGHDT, CDR2 YNNKEL (reference sequence). The V and J ends lost 0 bases and 4 bases respectively, with 6 bases between them. The length of the CDR3 is 14 residues.

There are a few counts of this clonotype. The CDR3 is CATRQGGVGEQFF. CDR3 nucleotides: TGTGCCACCCGTCAGGGGGGGGTAGGTGAGCAGTTCTTC. V is TRBV19 and J is TRBJ2-1; D might be TRBD1 or TRBD2, each matching 7 bases. Trimming shortened V by 10 bases and J by 9 bases, and 19 bases separated the two germline ends. This CDR3 spans 13 amino acids. Germline lookup yields CDR1 LNHDA and CDR2 SQIVND (reference sequence).

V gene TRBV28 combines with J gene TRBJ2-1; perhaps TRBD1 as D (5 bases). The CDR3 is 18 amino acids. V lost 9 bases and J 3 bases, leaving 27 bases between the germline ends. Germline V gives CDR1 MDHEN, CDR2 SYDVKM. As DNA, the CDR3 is TGTGCCAGTGGGAAAGGGTATGGAACGGTAAGGGGCTACAATGAGCAGTTCTTC. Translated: CASGKGYGTVRGYNEQFF.

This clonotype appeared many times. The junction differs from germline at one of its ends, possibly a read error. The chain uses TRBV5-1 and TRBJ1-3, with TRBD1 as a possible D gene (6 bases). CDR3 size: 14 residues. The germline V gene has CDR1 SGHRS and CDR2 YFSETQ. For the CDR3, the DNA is TGTGCCAGCAGCCCTGGACAGCTTGGAAACACCATATATTTT. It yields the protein CASSPGQLGNTIYF.